The 21 T cell receptor beta chains in this list originate from one sample, sequenced in a study of CD8 T cells in Susac syndrome. RNA was extracted with the RNeasy kit, and a quantity of roughly 0.45 to 1 ug was reverse transcribed using random hexamers. One entry per CDR3 protein, called by TCRdb with MiXCR from the immunoSEQ multiplex PCR reads. The sample has about 150,000 distinct CDR3 sequences, just under 97% seen once. The sequenced sample consisted of CD8+ T cells from PBMCs. The source is a human donor with multiple sclerosis.

Comments on this clonotype: A junction end diverges from the germline sequence, so it may reflect a read error. Here the CDR3 DNA reads TGTGCTAGCAGCGTCAACACCAACGATGAGCAGTTCTTC. This sequence encodes CASSVNTNDEQFF. The V gene is TRBV7-7, the J gene TRBJ2-1; D unresolved. The CDR3 consists of 13 residues. CDR1 and CDR2 (germline): SSHAT, FNYEAQ (reference sequence).

The rearrangement uses TRBV9 and TRBJ1-1, with D maybe TRBD1 (6 bases). Germline CDR1 is SGDLS and CDR2 is YYNGEE. The CDR3 spans 16 residues. The V end lost 0 bases, the J end lost 0 bases, and 12 bases lay between the germline ends. CDR3 coding DNA: TGTGCCAGCAGCGTAGGGACAGCCCCACTGAACACTGAAGCTTTCTTT. It is translated as CASSVGTAPLNTEAFF.

This chain joins TRBV12-3 or TRBV12-4 and TRBJ2-3; D may be TRBD2 (6 bases). The CDR3 covers 15 residues. Trimming took 5 bases from V and 7 from J, leaving 19 bases between them. CDR3 nucleotides: TGTGCCAGCAGTCCCCCTGACCGGGCGGGGCATACGCAGTATTTT. This sequence encodes CASSPPDRAGHTQYF.

The chain has TRBV6-5 and TRBJ1-1, with D perhaps matching TRBD1 (5 bases). Deletions cut 7 bases from V and 6 bases from J, with 18 bases between. From germline, CDR1 is MNHEY and CDR2 SVGAGI. This CDR3 spans 14 amino acids. CDR3: CASNPTGRGAEAFF. The CDR3 DNA sequence: TGTGCCAGCAACCCGACGGGTAGGGGTGCTGAAGCTTTCTTT.

The chain links TRBV6-6 to TRBJ2-6, with no clear D. Deletions cut 2 bases from V and 0 bases from J, with 5 bases between. From germline, CDR1 is MNHNY and CDR2 SVGAGI (reference sequence). The CDR3 spans 15 residues. The CDR3 sequence: CASSYKISGANVLTF. The CDR3, as DNA: TGTGCCAGCAGTTACAAGATCTCTGGGGCCAACGTCCTGACTTTC.

This clonotype was seen just once. The chain recombines TRBV2 with TRBJ1-4; D unresolved. Per germline, CDR1 SNHLY and CDR2 FYNNEI. The ends were cut back, 7 bases at V and 9 bases at J, with 21 bases in the middle. The CDR3 consists of 15 residues. This chain's CDR3 is CASTKDGRGMKKLFF. Here the CDR3 DNA reads TGTGCCAGCACCAAAGACGGGCGCGGGATGAAAAAACTGTTTTTT.

The chain couples TRBV29-1 to TRBJ1-2; D gene unclear. The CDR3 runs to 14 residues. V lost 0 bases, J lost 5 bases, and 13 bases lay in between. The germline V gene has CDR1 SQVTM and CDR2 ANQGSEA. The DNA of the CDR3 is TGCAGCGTTGAAGATGGAGAGATGATTTATGGCTACACCTTC. This gives the protein CSVEDGEMIYGYTF.

The chain carries TRBV29-1 and TRBJ2-7; D unclear. Germline-derived CDR1 and CDR2 are SQVTM and ANQGSEA. The CDR3 spans 13 residues. In nucleotides, the CDR3 is TGTTCAGCGAGGTCCCCCCAGTCCAACGAGCAGTACGTC. Its protein product is CSARSPQSNEQYV.

The chain carries TRBV20-1 and TRBJ2-1; TRBD1 agrees at 7 bases. The CDR3 has 12 amino acids. The germline CDR1 and CDR2 sequences are DFQATT and SNEGSKA (reference sequence). V lost 0 bases to trimming and J lost 7 bases; unmatched junction nucleotides: 0. The CDR3 sequence is CSAREQGNEQFF. Here the CDR3 DNA reads TGCAGTGCTAGAGAACAGGGGAATGAGCAGTTCTTC.

The rearrangement uses TRBV24-1 and TRBJ2-1; no definite D call. This CDR3 region has 12 residues. Germline values: CDR1 KGHDR, CDR2 SFDVKD. Deletions cut 6 bases from V and 11 bases from J, with 13 bases between. CDR3 nucleotides: TGTGCCACCAGTCTGAGCGCGAGCAAGCAGTTCTTC. It specifies CATSLSASKQFF.

V is TRBV5-1 and J is TRBJ2-2; perhaps TRBD2 as D (8 bases). Germline assignment: CDR1 SGHRS and CDR2 YFSETQ. CDR3 length: 18 residues. V was clipped by 0 bases and J by 5 bases, with 20 bases between them. CDR3 sequence (DNA): TGCGCCAGCAGCTTGGCTTGGTTTAGCGGGACAGAGACCGGGGAGCTGTTTTTT. The encoded protein is CASSLAWFSGTETGELFF.

The J gene is TRBJ2-2, the V gene TRBV2, with TRBD2 matching 9 bases. V lost 1 base and J lost 8; bases outside the gene matches: 8. CDR3 length equals 16 residues. Germline V gene lookup returns CDR1 SNHLY and CDR2 FYNNEI. The CDR3 nucleotides are TGTGCCAGCAGTGAAGATCCTAGCGGGGTAGAAGGGGAGCTGTTTTTT. Amino acids: CASSEDPSGVEGELFF.

This sequence joins TRBV27 and TRBJ2-5; D may be TRBD2 (6 bases). The germline gives CDR1 MNHEY, CDR2 SMNVEV (reference sequence). Trimming left V 5 bases short and J 0 bases short, with 13 bases between. The CDR3 totals 15 residues. The CDR3 reads CASSPFAGNQETQYF. CDR3 nucleotides: TGTGCCAGCAGTCCTTTTGCGGGGAACCAAGAGACCCAGTACTTC.

The V gene is TRBV11-2, the J gene TRBJ1-1; D is ambiguous. Germline assignment: CDR1 SGHAT and CDR2 FQNNGV. The CDR3 sequence is 15 residues long. V dropped 0 bases and J dropped 3 bases, with 11 bases sitting between them. CDR3 nucleotide sequence: TGTGCCAGCAGCTTAGATGGAGGGAGATACACTGAAGCTTTCTTT. Translated: CASSLDGGRYTEAFF.

J is TRBJ1-1 and V is TRBV5-6; TRBD1 matches at 8 bases. The CDR3 runs 14 residues. In germline, CDR1 is SGHDT, CDR2 YYEEEE. Germline trimming cut 4 bases from V and 4 bases from J; bases unmatched to any gene: 6. The chain's CDR3 is CASSRGQAGTEAFF. The CDR3, as DNA: TGTGCCAGCAGCAGGGGACAGGCAGGCACTGAAGCTTTCTTT. Full variable domain (rest looked up from reference TRBV5-6 and TRBJ1-1): DAGVTQSPTHLIKTRGQQVTLRCSPKSGHDTVSWYQQALGQGPQFIFQYYEEEERQRGNFPDRFSGHQFPNYSSELNVNALLLGDSALYLCASSRGQAGTEAFFGQGTRLTVV.

The chain uses TRBV7-9 and TRBJ2-7; perhaps TRBD1 as D (6 bases). The CDR3 runs to 13 residues. V lost 6 bases, J lost 5 bases, and 14 bases lay in between. Germline V gene data show CDR1 as SEHNR and CDR2 as FQNEAQ (reference sequence). In nucleotides, the CDR3 is TGTGCCAGCAGTCTAGGGGGTCGGGACGAGCAGTACTTC. This translates into CASSLGGRDEQYF.

This clonotype was seen only once. The V and J genes are TRBV27 and TRBJ1-1; D gene ambiguous. Germline CDR1 MNHEY, CDR2 SMNVEV (reference sequence). CDR3 length equals 13 residues. With 4 bases removed from V and 2 bases from J, the gap between germline ends came to 8 bases. CDR3 residues: CASSWAVNTEAFF. In DNA, the CDR3 is TGTGCCAGCAGTTGGGCAGTCAACACTGAAGCTTTCTTT.

The CDR3 here is CATGGGTEDYEQYV. In nucleotides, the CDR3 is TGTGCCACTGGGGGCGGGACAGAGGATTACGAGCAGTACGTC. This chain joins TRBV2 and TRBJ2-7, with D possibly being TRBD1 (7 bases). Trimming removed 10 bases from V and 4 bases from J, with 20 bases in between. Per germline, CDR1 SNHLY and CDR2 FYNNEI. CDR3 length: 14 amino acids.

This sequence joins TRBV25-1 and TRBJ2-7, with D hard to call. CDR3 length: 13 amino acids. CDR1 is MGHDK, CDR2 SYGVNS, per germline. V dropped 2 bases and J dropped 1 base, with 6 bases sitting between them. The CDR3 loop reads CASSEHGSYEQYF. The DNA for the CDR3 is TGTGCCAGCAGTGAACACGGATCCTACGAGCAGTACTTC.

This clonotype came up once. The chain carries TRBV14 and TRBJ2-7, with D uncertain. Germline CDR1 SGHDN, CDR2 FVKESK. The V end was cut by 2 bases, the J end by 0 bases, with 8 bases between. This CDR3 comprises 14 residues. CDR3 residues: CASSQWENSYEQYV. CDR3 bases: TGTGCCAGCAGCCAATGGGAAAACTCCTACGAGCAGTACGTC.

The J gene is TRBJ2-1, the V gene TRBV7-9; 9 nucleotides agree with TRBD2. Germline V gene sequence: CDR1 SEHNR, CDR2 FQNEAQ (reference sequence). With 2 bases clipped from V and 0 bases from J, the junction kept 8 bases outside the gene matches. This CDR3 is built from 18 residues. CDR3 sequence (DNA): TGTGCCAGCAGCTTACCCCGGGGTAGCGGGGGCTCCTACAATGAGCAGTTCTTC. Residues: CASSLPRGSGGSYNEQFF.